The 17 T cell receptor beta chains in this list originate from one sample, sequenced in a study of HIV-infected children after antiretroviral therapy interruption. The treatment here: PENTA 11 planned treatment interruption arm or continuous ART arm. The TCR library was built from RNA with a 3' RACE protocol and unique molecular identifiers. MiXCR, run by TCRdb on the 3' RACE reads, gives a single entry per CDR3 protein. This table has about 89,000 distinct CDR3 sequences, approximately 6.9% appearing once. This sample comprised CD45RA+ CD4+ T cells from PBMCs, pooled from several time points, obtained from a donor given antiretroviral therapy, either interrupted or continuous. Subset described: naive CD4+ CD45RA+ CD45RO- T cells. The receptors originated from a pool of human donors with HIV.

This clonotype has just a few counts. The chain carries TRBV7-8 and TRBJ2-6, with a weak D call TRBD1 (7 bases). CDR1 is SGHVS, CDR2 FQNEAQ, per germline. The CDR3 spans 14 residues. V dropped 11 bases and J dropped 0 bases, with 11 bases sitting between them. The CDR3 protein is CAARGVSGANVLTF. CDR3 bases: TGTGCCGCCAGGGGGGTCTCTGGGGCCAACGTCCTGACTTTC.

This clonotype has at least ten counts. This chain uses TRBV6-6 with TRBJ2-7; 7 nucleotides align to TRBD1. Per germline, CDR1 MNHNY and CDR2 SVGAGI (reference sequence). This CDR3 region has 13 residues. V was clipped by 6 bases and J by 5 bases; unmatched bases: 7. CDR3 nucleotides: TGTGCCAGCAGCCCGGACAGGTACCACGAGCAGTACTTC. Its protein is CASSPDRYHEQYF.

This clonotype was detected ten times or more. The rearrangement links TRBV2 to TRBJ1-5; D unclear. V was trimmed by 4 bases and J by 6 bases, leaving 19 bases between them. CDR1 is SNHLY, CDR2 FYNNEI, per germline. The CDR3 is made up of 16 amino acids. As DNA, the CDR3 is TGTGCCAGCAGTGCGTTGAGGGCTGCGCGGGCTCAGCCCCAGCATTTT. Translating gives CASSALRAARAQPQHF.

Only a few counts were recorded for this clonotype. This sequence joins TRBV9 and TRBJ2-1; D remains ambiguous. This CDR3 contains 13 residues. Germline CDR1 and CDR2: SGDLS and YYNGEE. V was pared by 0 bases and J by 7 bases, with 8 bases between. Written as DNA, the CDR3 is TGTGCCAGCAGCGTAGTAGTGGGTAATGAGCAGTTCTTC. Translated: CASSVVVGNEQFF.

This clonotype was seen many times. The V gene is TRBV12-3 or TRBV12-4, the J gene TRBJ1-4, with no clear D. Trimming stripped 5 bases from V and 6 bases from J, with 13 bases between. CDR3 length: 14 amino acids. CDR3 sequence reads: CASSDGPAYEKLFF. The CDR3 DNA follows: TGTGCCAGCAGTGACGGGCCAGCTTATGAAAAACTGTTTTTT.

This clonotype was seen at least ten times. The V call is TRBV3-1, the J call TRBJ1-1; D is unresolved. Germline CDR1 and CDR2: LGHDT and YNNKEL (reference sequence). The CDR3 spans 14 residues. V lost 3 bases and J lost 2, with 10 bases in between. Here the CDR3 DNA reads TGTGCCAGCAGCCACCATAGTCAAAACACTGAAGCTTTCTTT. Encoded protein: CASSHHSQNTEAFF.

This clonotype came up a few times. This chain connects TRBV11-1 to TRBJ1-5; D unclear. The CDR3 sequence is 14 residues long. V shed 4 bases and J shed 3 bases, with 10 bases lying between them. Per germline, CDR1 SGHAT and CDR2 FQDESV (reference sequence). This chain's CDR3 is CASSSQTFNQPQHF. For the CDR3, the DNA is TGTGCCAGCAGCTCACAGACGTTCAATCAGCCCCAGCATTTT.

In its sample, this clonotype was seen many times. The CDR3 spells CASSFGQSVSSPLHF. CDR3 DNA sequence: TGTGCCAGCAGCTTCGGACAGTCGGTTTCTTCACCCCTCCACTTT. J is TRBJ1-6 and V is TRBV11-2; D perhaps matches TRBD1 (6 bases). V was pared by 3 bases and J by 9 bases, with 15 bases between. Germline-derived CDR1 and CDR2 are SGHAT and FQNNGV. The CDR3 is 15 residues long. The full variable domain, with the rest looked up from reference TRBV11-2 and TRBJ1-6, is EAGVAQSPRYKIIEKRQSVAFWCNPISGHATLYWYQQILGQGPKLLIQFQNNGVVDDSQLPKDRFSAERLKGVDSTLKIQPAKLEDSAVYLCASSFGQSVSSPLHFGNGTRLTVT.

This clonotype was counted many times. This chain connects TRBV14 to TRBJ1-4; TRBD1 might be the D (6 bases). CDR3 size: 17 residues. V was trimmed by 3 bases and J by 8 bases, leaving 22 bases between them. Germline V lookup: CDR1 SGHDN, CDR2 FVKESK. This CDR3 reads CASSQITGTPTGEKLFF. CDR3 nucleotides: TGTGCCAGCAGCCAGATAACCGGGACACCAACGGGGGAAAAACTGTTTTTT.

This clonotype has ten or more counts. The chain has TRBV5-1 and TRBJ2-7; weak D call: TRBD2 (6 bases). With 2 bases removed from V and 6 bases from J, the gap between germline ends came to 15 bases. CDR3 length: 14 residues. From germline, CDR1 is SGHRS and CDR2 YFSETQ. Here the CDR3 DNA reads TGCGCCAGCAGCTTAGGCGGGGCGTCGGGCGAGCAGTACTTC. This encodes CASSLGGASGEQYF.

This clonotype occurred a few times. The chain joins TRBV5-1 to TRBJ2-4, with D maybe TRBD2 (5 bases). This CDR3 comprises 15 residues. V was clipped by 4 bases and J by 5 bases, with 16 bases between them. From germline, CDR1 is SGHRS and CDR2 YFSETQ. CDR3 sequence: CASSPLGNQENIQYF. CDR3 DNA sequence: TGCGCCAGCAGCCCCCTCGGGAATCAGGAAAACATTCAGTACTTC.

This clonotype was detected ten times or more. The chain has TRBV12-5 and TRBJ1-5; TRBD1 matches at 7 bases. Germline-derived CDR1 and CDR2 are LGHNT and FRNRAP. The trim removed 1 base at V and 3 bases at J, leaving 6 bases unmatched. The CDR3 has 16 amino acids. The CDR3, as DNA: TGTGCTAGTGGTTTGGCTTCGACAGGGTACAATCAGCCCCAGCATTTT. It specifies CASGLASTGYNQPQHF.

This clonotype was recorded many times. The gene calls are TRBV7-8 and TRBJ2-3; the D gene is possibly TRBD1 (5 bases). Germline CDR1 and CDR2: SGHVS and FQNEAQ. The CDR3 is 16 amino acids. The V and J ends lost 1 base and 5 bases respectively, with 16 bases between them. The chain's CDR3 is CASSLVQGLRRDTQYF. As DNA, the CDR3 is TGTGCCAGCAGCTTAGTCCAGGGCCTCCGACGAGATACGCAGTATTTT.

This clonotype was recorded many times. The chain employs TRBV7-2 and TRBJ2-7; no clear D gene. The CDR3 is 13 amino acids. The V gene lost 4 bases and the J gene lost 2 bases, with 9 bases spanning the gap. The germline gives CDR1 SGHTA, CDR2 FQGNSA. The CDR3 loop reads CASSSPNAYEQYF. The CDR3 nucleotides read TGTGCCAGCAGCTCCCCGAACGCCTACGAGCAGTACTTC.

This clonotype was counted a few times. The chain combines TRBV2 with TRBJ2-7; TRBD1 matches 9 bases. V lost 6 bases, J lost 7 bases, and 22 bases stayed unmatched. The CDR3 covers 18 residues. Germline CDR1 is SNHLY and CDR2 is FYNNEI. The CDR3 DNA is TGTGCCAGCAGCGCTGTTAAACTGACGGGACAGGGTGGATGGGAGCAGTACTTC. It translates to CASSAVKLTGQGGWEQYF.

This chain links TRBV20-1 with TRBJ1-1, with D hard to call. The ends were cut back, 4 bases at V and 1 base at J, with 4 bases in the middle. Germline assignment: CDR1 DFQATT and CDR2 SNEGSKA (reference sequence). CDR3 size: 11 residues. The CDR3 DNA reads TGCAGTGCTACGAAGAACACTGAAGCTTTCTTT. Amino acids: CSATKNTEAFF.

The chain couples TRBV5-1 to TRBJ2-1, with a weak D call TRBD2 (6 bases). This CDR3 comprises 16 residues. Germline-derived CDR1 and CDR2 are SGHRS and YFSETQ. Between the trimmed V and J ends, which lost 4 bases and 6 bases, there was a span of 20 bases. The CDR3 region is CASSSVATRLGNEQFF. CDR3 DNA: TGCGCCAGCAGCAGCGTCGCGACTAGACTTGGCAATGAGCAGTTCTTC.